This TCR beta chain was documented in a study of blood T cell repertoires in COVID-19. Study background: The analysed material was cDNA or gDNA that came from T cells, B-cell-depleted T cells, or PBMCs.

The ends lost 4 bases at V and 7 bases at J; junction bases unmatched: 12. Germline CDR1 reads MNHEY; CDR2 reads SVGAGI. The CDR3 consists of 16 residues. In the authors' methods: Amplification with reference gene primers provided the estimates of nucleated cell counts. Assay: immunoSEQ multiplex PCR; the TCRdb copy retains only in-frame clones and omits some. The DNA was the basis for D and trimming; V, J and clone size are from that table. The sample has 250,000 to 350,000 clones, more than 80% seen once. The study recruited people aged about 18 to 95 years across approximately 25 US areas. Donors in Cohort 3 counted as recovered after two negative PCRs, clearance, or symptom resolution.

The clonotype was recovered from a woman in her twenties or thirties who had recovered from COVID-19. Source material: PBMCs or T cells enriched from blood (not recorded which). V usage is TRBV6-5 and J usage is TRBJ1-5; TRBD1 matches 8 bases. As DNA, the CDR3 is TGTGCCAGCAGTTCACGAGCCGGACAGGGCGGGCAGCCCCAGCATTTT. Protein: CASSSRAGQGGQPQHF.